This TCR beta chain was observed in a study of graft-versus-host responses after intestinal transplantation. Study as a whole: Each of the recipients got a multivisceral, liver-intestinal, or isolated intestinal transplant. Each recipient received anti-thymocyte globulin induction, then tacrolimus and steroids for around three years.

The table lists this clone with a few counts. Its antigen remains unidentified. Some clones are missing from TCRdb's copy, which holds only in-frame ones; the method was immunoSEQ multiplex PCR. Seen here are roughly 110,000 clones, around nine tenths observed once, and the top ten hold 0.23%. Germline V lookup: CDR1 MNHEY, CDR2 SVGAGI. The CDR3 covers 15 residues. Trimming left V 2 bases short and J 5 bases short, with 15 bases between. Study conclusions and caveats: Graft-versus-host to host-versus-graft clonal ratios in allografts were high in patients with graft-donor T cell macrochimerism.

The sequenced sample was unstimulated CD4+ T cells sorted from spleen or lymph node cells, obtained before transplant. The TCR sequence derives from a human donor who was the organ donor for an intestinal transplant. This chain connects TRBV6-5 to TRBJ1-2; D call uncertain. CDR3 protein: CASSYQLGVGYGYTF. Here the CDR3 DNA reads TGTGCCAGCAGTTACCAGTTAGGAGTAGGTTATGGCTACACCTTC.